A single sample is the source of the 13 T cell receptor beta chains below, sequenced in a study of CD8+CD57+ T cells in acquired aplastic anemia. Selection for sequencing was limited to patients who had shown CD8+CD57+ cell expansion by flow cytometry. The study profiled TCR beta VDJ and CDR3 using genomic DNA as template. In TCRdb, the reads were re-called with MiXCR into one record per CDR3 protein. This sample has about 160,000 distinct CDR3 sequences, with around 48% found just once. The specimen was sorted CD4+, CD8+, or CD8+CD57+ T cells (not recorded which) from PBMCs. The receptors here all came from a human donor with aplastic anemia.

This clonotype was observed a single time. The CDR3, as DNA: TGTGCCAGCAGCGTAGGTGGTAGGGGGGGCGAGCAGTACTTC. It is translated as CASSVGGRGGEQYF. This chain links TRBV9 with TRBJ2-7, with D possibly being TRBD2 (7 bases). The germline gives CDR1 SGDLS, CDR2 YYNGEE. Trimming pared 0 bases from V and 6 bases from J, leaving 13 bases between. This CDR3 spans 14 amino acids.

There are many counts of this clonotype. The chain recombines TRBV6-5 with TRBJ1-1; 10 bases line up with TRBD1. The CDR3 contains 17 residues. Germline assignment: CDR1 MNHEY and CDR2 SVGAGI. The ends lost 6 bases at V and 3 bases at J; junction bases unmatched: 13. In nucleotides, the CDR3 is TGTGCCAGCAGCGTTCTTCGTCCTGGGACAGGGGACACTGAAGCTTTCTTT. Amino acid sequence: CASSVLRPGTGDTEAFF.

The chain links TRBV10-1 to TRBJ2-1, with a weak D call TRBD2 (5 bases). Germline values: CDR1 WNHNN, CDR2 SYGVQD (reference sequence). Trimming removed 5 bases at V and 6 bases at J, with 8 bases between. The CDR3 covers 12 residues. The CDR3 region has the DNA TGCGCCAGCAGTTCCAGCGGCAATGAGCAGTTCTTC. Residues: CASSSSGNEQFF.

With respect to this clonotype: A read error may produce the germline difference seen at one junction end. The rearrangement uses TRBV2 and TRBJ1-4; TRBD1 aligns across 7 bases. Germline V gives CDR1 SNHLY, CDR2 FYNNEI. The CDR3 has 14 residues. The CDR3, as DNA: TGTGCCAGCCTCAACAGGGGCGTGGGGGAAACACTGTTTTTT. Its protein is CASLNRGVGETLFF.

Many counts were recorded for this clonotype. V usage is TRBV20-1 and J usage is TRBJ2-3; D not certain. The CDR3 consists of 16 residues. Per germline, CDR1 DFQATT and CDR2 SNEGSKA (reference sequence). Trimming took 5 bases from V and 2 from J, leaving 20 bases between them. The DNA of the CDR3 is TGCAGTGCTCAAACCCTTAGCACGGTCCACACAGATACGCAGTATTTT. It yields the protein CSAQTLSTVHTDTQYF.

This clonotype was found a few times. The chain combines TRBV11-3 with TRBJ2-1; a weak D match, TRBD1 (6 bases). V was pared by 3 bases and J by 3 bases, with 12 bases between. The CDR3 runs 15 residues. Germline-derived CDR1 and CDR2 are SGHNT and YENEEA. Written as DNA, the CDR3 is TGTGCCAGCAGCTTGAGGGGGTCGAACTACAATGAGCAGTTCTTC. Its protein is CASSLRGSNYNEQFF.

CDR3 loop: CASSEQGFGYTF. The CDR3 coding sequence is TGTGCCAGCAGTGAACAGGGTTTTGGCTACACCTTC. V and J are TRBV2 and TRBJ1-2, with D maybe TRBD1 (5 bases). Looked up from germline, CDR1 is SNHLY and CDR2 is FYNNEI. The CDR3 totals 12 residues. The germline V and J ends were trimmed by 2 bases and 7 bases, with 8 bases remaining between them. Full variable domain (outside the CDR3, taken from reference TRBV2 and TRBJ1-2): EPEVTQTPSHQVTQMGQEVILRCVPISNHLYFYWYRQILGQKVEFLVSFYNNEISEKSEIFDDQFSVERPDGSNFTLKIRSTKLEDSAMYFCASSEQGFGYTFGSGTRLTVV.

Many counts were recorded for this clonotype. The chain combines TRBV10-3 with TRBJ2-2; either TRBD1 or TRBD2 may supply D (5 bases each). The CDR3 runs 15 residues. V was clipped by 8 bases and J by 0 bases, with 13 bases between them. CDR1 and CDR2 (germline): ENHRY, SYGVKD. CDR3 DNA: TGTGCCATCGGCGATGAGGGGACGAACACCGGGGAGCTGTTTTTT. Translation: CAIGDEGTNTGELFF.

This chain connects TRBV29-1 to TRBJ2-5, with 7 bases fitting TRBD2. The V gene's germline CDR1 is SQVTM and CDR2 ANQGSEA. The V and J ends lost 4 bases and 3 bases, in that order; junction bases with no gene match: 5. The CDR3 is made up of 13 amino acids. This CDR3 is CSVVRLAEETQYF. DNA of the CDR3: TGCAGCGTTGTTCGCCTAGCGGAAGAGACCCAGTACTTC.

This clonotype appeared many times. This chain links TRBV7-2 with TRBJ2-7, with 10 bases identical to TRBD2. The CDR3 runs 13 residues. Germline CDR1 SGHTA, CDR2 FQGNSA. Germline trimming cut 4 bases from V and 4 bases from J; bases unmatched to any gene: 1. CDR3 in DNA: TGTGCCAGCAGCTCAGCGGGGGGGTACGAGCAGTACTTC. Translated, it gives CASSSAGGYEQYF.

This clonotype was recorded many times. CDR3 sequence (DNA): TGTGCCCTTTTCGTTGGGAGTGAAGCTTTCTTT. Amino acids: CALFVGSEAFF. V is TRBV7-2 and J is TRBJ1-1; D is undetermined. Trimming stripped 11 bases from V and 7 bases from J, with 14 bases between. Germline CDR1 reads SGHTA; CDR2 reads FQGNSA. The CDR3 has 11 residues.

The chain joins TRBV28 to TRBJ1-1; no clear D. With 0 bases removed from V and 8 bases from J, the gap between germline ends came to 10 bases. The CDR3 covers 13 residues. Germline values: CDR1 MDHEN, CDR2 SYDVKM. CDR3 sequence: CASSLCSRIEAFF. For the CDR3, the DNA is TGTGCCAGCAGTTTATGCTCCAGGATCGAAGCTTTCTTT.

With regard to this clonotype: This CDR3 is missing its conserved last phenylalanine or tryptophan, likely due to a read error. The chain carries TRBV5-1 and TRBJ1-6; 11 bases are a match to TRBD1. The CDR3 has 14 amino acids. Germline assignment: CDR1 SGHRS and CDR2 YFSETQ. DNA for the CDR3: TGCACCAGCAGCTATGGGACAGGGGGATCACCCCTCCACTCT. Translated: CTSSYGTGGSPLHS.